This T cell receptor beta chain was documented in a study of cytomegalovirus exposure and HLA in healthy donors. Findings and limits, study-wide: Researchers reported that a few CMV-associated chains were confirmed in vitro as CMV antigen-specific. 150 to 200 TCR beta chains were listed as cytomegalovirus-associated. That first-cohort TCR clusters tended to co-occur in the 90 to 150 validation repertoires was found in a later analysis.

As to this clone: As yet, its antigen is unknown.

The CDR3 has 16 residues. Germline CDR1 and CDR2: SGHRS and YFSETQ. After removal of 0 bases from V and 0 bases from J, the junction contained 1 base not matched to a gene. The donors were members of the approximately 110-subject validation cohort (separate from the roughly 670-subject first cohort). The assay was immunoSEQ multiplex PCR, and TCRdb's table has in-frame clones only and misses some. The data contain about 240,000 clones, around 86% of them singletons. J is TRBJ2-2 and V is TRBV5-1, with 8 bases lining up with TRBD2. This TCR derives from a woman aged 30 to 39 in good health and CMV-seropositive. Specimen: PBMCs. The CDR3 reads CASSLAGRANTGELFF. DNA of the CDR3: TGCGCCAGCAGCTTGGCCGGGAGGGCGAACACCGGGGAGCTGTTTTTT.